This TCR beta chain was sequenced during a study of blood T cell repertoires in COVID-19 (dated by TCRdb to the early 2020s). For the wider study: Samples covering the acute and convalescent phases of COVID-19 were provided by collaborators in the United States, Italy and Spain. The material from the prospective study consisted of cDNA or gDNA derived from T cells, B-cell-depleted T cells, or PBMCs. The dataset comprised deeply sampled blood TCRbeta repertoires from subjects exposed to, actively infected with, or recovered from COVID-19. The sample metadata nearly always contained a de-identified subject ID, COVID-19 status, age in years and sex. The samples were drawn from the first 160 participants of the ongoing ImmuneRACE study and from 950 to 1,500 subjects provided by 6 global collaborators. A freely available public database, intended as a resource for researchers studying the immune response to SARS-CoV-2, is where the repertoires were released. Where available, HLA class I and class II types were taken from metadata supplied by the sample provider and were not determined by assay-based typing.

CDR1 and CDR2 are drawn from the germline V gene (reference sequence): LNHDA, SQIVND. V gives up 9 bases and J gives up 2 bases, and the segment between their germline ends measures 13 bases. The CDR3, cysteine through phenylalanine, is 14 amino acids long. Just CDR3 DNA is preserved here, 42 bases in frame from base 1. TCRbeta CDR3 regions were amplified from genomic DNA by means of the immunoSEQ Assay, a bias-controlled multiplex PCR. Under the source paper's analysis protocol: Within the assay, amplification of reference gene primers was used to estimate how many nucleated cells each sample contained. To quantify the absolute abundance of each unique TCRbeta CDR3 rearrangement, sequence reads were collapsed and filtered. For each sample, productive Simpson clonality was calculated as the square root of Simpson's diversity index across productive rearrangements. TCRdb stores this immuneACCESS table with in-frame sequences only. Part of the clones is absent; in the studies checked, under half of the shortfall reflects unresolved V genes, and no reason is known for the rest. Clone size and V and J calls were adopted from that table, with D and trimming inferred from the DNA. The sample has 150,000 to 200,000 clones on record, 75% to 90% of them singletons. Over 6% of the sample goes to the ten largest clones.

One collaborating source in Seattle enrolled patients during active infection and followed them longitudinally through the course of disease. The collaborating institutions used their own protocols to collect whole blood in K2EDTA tubes. For TCRbeta analysis, collaborators shipped samples in one of three forms: frozen whole blood, isolated PBMCs, or DNA extracted from either of those sample types. What the research found in general, with its limitations: How much clinical and demographic metadata was included differed by source and by participant, and the metadata was provided uncurated.

On this clone itself: Its antigen is not yet known. No base quality information exists; no much larger clone differs at one position.

The rearrangement joined TRBV19 to TRBJ2-2; 6 matching bases give a weak D call of TRBD1. This receptor was identified in a woman in her 70s with COVID-19, enrolled during active disease. Source material: peripheral blood. The DNA sequence follows: TGTGCCAGCGGGACATATTCTAACACCGGGGAGCTGTTTTTT. This is translated as CASGTYSNTGELFF.